This TCR beta chain stems from a study of cytomegalovirus exposure and HLA in healthy donors. General study findings and limits: In a later analysis, CMV-associated beta chains were mostly HLA-associated, it appeared. The authors enumerated under 200 TCR beta chains as linked to cytomegalovirus. Upon later analysis, TCR association rates were observed to vary by HLA locus, being highest for DRB1 and lowest for HLA-C. In a later analysis, parvovirus B19, influenza, CMV and Epstein-Barr virus appeared linked to several top co-occurrence clusters.

Comment on this clone: Antigen: not known.

This PCR relied on a set of 60 Vbeta primers and 13 Jbeta primers. Assay: immunoSEQ multiplex PCR; the TCRdb copy retains only in-frame clones and omits some. The sample contains roughly 190,000 clones, roughly 80% of which appear only once. Sequencing used PBMCs. The receptor was isolated from a woman aged 45-65 years in good health and CMV-seronegative.

CDR3 residues: CASSEALLAEPRKETQYF. In DNA, the CDR3 is TGTGCCAGCAGTGAAGCGTTGTTAGCGGAGCCCCGGAAAGAGACCCAGTACTTC. V gene TRBV2 combines with J gene TRBJ2-5, with D perhaps TRBD2 (6 bases). Deletions cut 0 bases from V and 3 bases from J, with 20 bases between. This CDR3 has 18 amino acids. Germline CDR1 reads SNHLY; CDR2 reads FYNNEI.